Shown below are 22 T cell receptor beta chains from a single sample sequenced in a study of early T cells in non-severe SARS-CoV-2 infection. TCRdb ran MiXCR on the 5' RACE reads and lists one entry per CDR3 protein. The top ten clones hold 3.2% of a sample with some 66,000 distinct CDR3 sequences, approximately 8.3% of them seen once. The sequencing sample was made of whole blood. The receptor set was obtained from an adult who was a healthcare worker with PCR-confirmed SARS-CoV-2 infection or an uninfected control (not recorded which).

Only a few counts were recorded for this clonotype. V gene TRBV3-1 combines with J gene TRBJ1-2; 10 nucleotides align to TRBD1. CDR3 size: 15 residues. J was trimmed by 3 bases and V by 1 base; bases with no gene match: 2. CDR1 is LGHDT and CDR2 is YNNKEL in the germline V gene (reference sequence). CDR3 nucleotides: TGTGCCAGCAGCCAAGTGACAGGGGGCTACTATGGCTACACCTTC. It yields the protein CASSQVTGGYYGYTF.

This clonotype was recorded at least ten times. The CDR3: CASSLSSPGGPRNEQYF. CDR3 in DNA: TGTGCCAGCAGTTTATCCTCCCCAGGGGGCCCACGGAACGAGCAGTACTTC. The chain combines TRBV27 with TRBJ2-7, with TRBD1 matching 8 bases. Unmatched junction bases numbered 12, after V lost 0 bases and J lost 5 bases. This CDR3 has 17 residues. Germline CDR1 is MNHEY and CDR2 is SMNVEV (reference sequence).

This clonotype occurred many times. The rearrangement uses TRBV27 and TRBJ2-1, with D possibly matching TRBD1 (6 bases). Germline-derived CDR1 and CDR2 are MNHEY and SMNVEV (reference sequence). CDR3 length equals 12 residues. Trimming shortened V by 8 bases and J by 7 bases, and 12 bases separated the two germline ends. The CDR3 region has the DNA TGTGCCAGCGGGACACGAGGGAATGAGCAGTTCTTC. The encoded protein is CASGTRGNEQFF.

Only a few counts were recorded for this clonotype. This chain connects TRBV10-2 to TRBJ1-2; 10 positions agree with TRBD1. Unmatched junction bases numbered 16, after V lost 4 bases and J lost 8 bases. Germline CDR1 is WSHSY and CDR2 is SAAADI. The CDR3 runs to 17 residues. The chain's CDR3 is CASSVPGQGRRYGGYTF. The CDR3 DNA is TGCGCCAGCAGTGTACCGGGACAGGGGAGACGGTATGGAGGCTACACCTTC.

J is TRBJ2-3 and V is TRBV9; D not resolved. CDR1 is SGDLS, CDR2 YYNGEE, per germline. V was clipped by 0 bases and J by 6 bases, with 11 bases between them. The CDR3 consists of 14 residues. For the CDR3, the DNA is TGTGCCAGCAGCGTAGACGAGGTTTACGATACGCAGTATTTT. This translates into CASSVDEVYDTQYF.

This clonotype was observed many times. V usage is TRBV7-3 and J usage is TRBJ1-1, with 7 nucleotides matching TRBD1. The CDR3 is 13 amino acids. J was trimmed by 7 bases and V by 3 bases; bases with no gene match: 5. Germline V gene lookup returns CDR1 SGHTA and CDR2 FQGTGA. The CDR3 nucleotides are TGTGCCAGCAGCTTTTACAGGGGTAGTGAAGCTTTCTTT. This codes for CASSFYRGSEAFF.

The sample holds many counts of this clonotype. The chain employs TRBV2 and TRBJ2-3; no firm D call. This CDR3 comprises 12 residues. The V end was cut by 9 bases, the J end by 6 bases, with 13 bases between. Germline lookup yields CDR1 SNHLY and CDR2 FYNNEI. This chain's CDR3 is CASGSRYDTQYF. The CDR3 nucleotides read TGTGCCAGTGGCTCGAGATATGATACGCAGTATTTT. Complete variable domain (other parts from reference TRBV2 and TRBJ2-3): EPEVTQTPSHQVTQMGQEVILRCVPISNHLYFYWYRQILGQKVEFLVSFYNNEISEKSEIFDDQFSVERPDGSNFTLKIRSTKLEDSAMYFCASGSRYDTQYFGPGTRLTVL.

This clonotype was seen only a few times. The chain combines TRBV6-4 with TRBJ2-1; D is perhaps TRBD2 (5 bases). Germline loops: CDR1 MRHNA, CDR2 SNTAGT. Between the trimmed V and J ends, which lost 4 bases and 1 base, there was a span of 11 bases. This CDR3 region has 15 residues. CDR3 DNA sequence: TGTGCCAGCAGTGCCGAACTAGGATCCTACAATGAGCAGTTCTTC. Its translation: CASSAELGSYNEQFF.

This chain links TRBV20-1 with TRBJ2-7; TRBD2 matches 10 bases. Trimming took 5 bases from V and 7 from J; bases not matched to a gene: 14. Germline CDR1 reads DFQATT; CDR2 reads SNEGSKA (reference sequence). This CDR3 has 15 amino acids. CDR3 in amino acids: CSAYTPAGGPREQYF. CDR3 coding DNA: TGCAGTGCTTACACACCAGCGGGAGGGCCTAGGGAGCAGTACTTC.

Here the CDR3 reads CASSSGGNYGYTF. The DNA for the CDR3 is TGTGCCAGCAGTTCGGGGGGCAACTATGGCTACACCTTC. This chain uses TRBV9 with TRBJ1-2, with D tentatively TRBD1 (6 bases). V lost 5 bases and J 2 bases, leaving 10 bases between the germline ends. This CDR3 comprises 13 residues. Germline CDR1 SGDLS, CDR2 YYNGEE.

This clonotype was found a few times. The rearrangement uses TRBV25-1 and TRBJ2-7, with D unclear. The CDR3 totals 12 residues. CDR1 and CDR2 from the germline V gene are MGHDK and SYGVNS. Between the trimmed V and J ends, which lost 8 bases and 6 bases, there was a span of 14 bases. CDR3 bases: TGTGCCAGCGAACGGGCCTCTCGCGAGCAGTACTTC. Protein sequence: CASERASREQYF.

In its sample, this clonotype was seen a few times. This chain joins TRBV6-5 and TRBJ2-2; D possibly corresponds to TRBD1 (6 bases). The CDR3 totals 15 residues. Germline CDR1 reads MNHEY; CDR2 reads SVGAGI. V dropped 8 bases and J dropped 2 bases, with 15 bases sitting between them. The CDR3 protein is CASLRTAPNTGELFF. DNA of the CDR3: TGTGCCAGCCTTAGGACAGCCCCTAACACCGGGGAGCTGTTTTTT.

This clonotype was seen repeatedly, ten times or more. This rearrangement joins TRBV4-3 to TRBJ2-3; possible D gene TRBD1, 5 bases. CDR3 length equals 14 residues. V was cut by 4 bases and J by 5 bases, with 13 bases left in between. Germline V CDR1 and CDR2: LGHNA, YSLEER. The CDR3 DNA sequence: TGCGCCAGCAGCCCAAAGGCCAGGGAAGATACGCAGTATTTT. Protein: CASSPKAREDTQYF.

This clonotype was seen at least ten times. The chain links TRBV11-2 to TRBJ2-7, with 14 bases matching TRBD2. The J segment lost 2 bases and the V segment lost 5 bases, leaving 5 bases of the junction unmatched. CDR1 and CDR2 from the germline V gene are SGHAT and FQNNGV. This CDR3 is 16 amino acids long. CDR3 DNA: TGTGCCAGCAGCCCCCCGGGACTAGCGGGGGCCTACGAGCAGTACTTC. It translates to CASSPPGLAGAYEQYF. Together with reference TRBV11-2 and TRBJ2-7, the CDR3 gives the full variable domain: EAGVAQSPRYKIIEKRQSVAFWCNPISGHATLYWYQQILGQGPKLLIQFQNNGVVDDSQLPKDRFSAERLKGVDSTLKIQPAKLEDSAVYLCASSPPGLAGAYEQYFGPGTRLTVT.

This clonotype was detected only a few times. V usage is TRBV18 and J usage is TRBJ1-2; weak D call: TRBD1 (6 bases). V was trimmed by 3 bases and J by 4 bases, leaving 18 bases between them. The CDR3 is 16 amino acids. Germline-derived CDR1 and CDR2 are KGHSH and LQKENI. CDR3 sequence (DNA): TGTGCCAGCTCACCGACTGGGGGCGGTAGAAGCTATGGCTACACCTTC. It codes for CASSPTGGGRSYGYTF.

In its sample, this clonotype was seen many times. The rearrangement links TRBV7-3 to TRBJ2-3; D gene unclear. Germline CDR1 SGHTA, CDR2 FQGTGA. V lost 2 bases and J 4 bases, leaving 10 bases between the germline ends. The CDR3 contains 14 residues. Here the CDR3 reads CASSLGPLSDTQYF. The CDR3 bases are TGTGCCAGCAGCTTAGGGCCCCTCTCAGATACGCAGTATTTT. The full variable domain, rest sourced from reference TRBV7-3 and TRBJ2-3, is GAGVSQTPSNKVTEKGKYVELRCDPISGHTALYWYRQSLGQGPEFLIYFQGTGAADDSGLPNDRFFAVRPEGSVSTLKIQRTERGDSAVYLCASSLGPLSDTQYFGPGTRLTVL.

The sample holds a few counts of this clonotype. CDR3: CASSSGLARAGELFF. The CDR3 DNA reads as TGCGCCAGCAGCTCTGGACTGGCGAGAGCCGGGGAGCTGTTTTTT. This rearrangement joins TRBV5-1 to TRBJ2-2; tentatively, D is TRBD2 (5 bases). Trimming took 3 bases from V and 6 from J, leaving 15 bases between them. Germline values: CDR1 SGHRS, CDR2 YFSETQ. The CDR3 runs 15 residues.

This clonotype occurred many times. V is TRBV24-1 and J is TRBJ2-3; a weak D match, TRBD2 (6 bases). This CDR3 comprises 15 residues. Per germline, CDR1 KGHDR and CDR2 SFDVKD. V shed 4 bases and J shed 3 bases, with 13 bases lying between them. CDR3 coding DNA: TGTGCCACCAGTGAAAGGCGGGGCGCGACAGATACGCAGTATTTT. Protein: CATSERRGATDTQYF.

The chain employs TRBV6-2 or TRBV6-3 and TRBJ2-5, with D perhaps given as TRBD1 or TRBD2 (5 bases each). This CDR3 comprises 12 residues. Trimming cost V 0 bases and J 10 bases, with 9 bases left between them. The germline CDR1 and CDR2 sequences are MNHEY and SVGEGT. The CDR3 nucleotides are TGTGCCAGCAGTTACTCTGGGGGATTCCAGTACTTC. Translating gives CASSYSGGFQYF.

At least ten counts were recorded for this clonotype. V and J are TRBV12-3 or TRBV12-4 and TRBJ2-1; 12 nucleotides agree with TRBD2. The length of the CDR3 is 16 residues. V gave up 4 bases and J gave up 2 bases; unmatched junction bases: 3. Here the CDR3 reads CASSSRLAGAYNEQFF. For the CDR3, the DNA is TGTGCCAGCAGTTCCAGACTAGCGGGGGCCTACAATGAGCAGTTCTTC.

This clonotype was detected ten times or more. The genes are TRBV18 and TRBJ1-6; D is perhaps TRBD1 (5 bases). This CDR3 region has 15 residues. V lost 3 bases, J lost 14 bases, and 20 bases lay in between. Germline CDR1 and CDR2: KGHSH and LQKENI. CDR3: CASSPQGVRDSALHF. In DNA, the CDR3 is TGTGCCAGCTCACCTCAGGGTGTCAGGGATTCGGCCCTCCACTTT.

This clonotype was found many times. V gene TRBV30 combines with J gene TRBJ1-2, with 7 positions matching TRBD1. The CDR3 is made up of 13 amino acids. From germline, CDR1 is GTSNPN and CDR2 SVGIG (reference sequence). CDR3: CAFSQGRNYGYTF. The CDR3 bases are TGTGCTTTCTCACAGGGGCGAAACTATGGCTACACCTTC.